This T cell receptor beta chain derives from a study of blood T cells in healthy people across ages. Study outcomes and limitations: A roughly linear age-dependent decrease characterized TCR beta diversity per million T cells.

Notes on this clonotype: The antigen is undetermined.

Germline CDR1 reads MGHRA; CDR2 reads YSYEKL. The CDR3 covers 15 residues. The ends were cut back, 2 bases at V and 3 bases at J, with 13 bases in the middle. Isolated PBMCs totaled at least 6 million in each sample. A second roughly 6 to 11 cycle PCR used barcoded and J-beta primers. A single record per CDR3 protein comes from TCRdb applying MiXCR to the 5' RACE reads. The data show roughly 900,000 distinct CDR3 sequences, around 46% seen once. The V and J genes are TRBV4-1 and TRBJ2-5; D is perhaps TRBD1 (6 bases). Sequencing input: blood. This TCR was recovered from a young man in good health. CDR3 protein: CASSQIATGKETQYF. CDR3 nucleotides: TGCGCCAGCAGCCAAATTGCCACAGGGAAAGAGACCCAGTACTTC.